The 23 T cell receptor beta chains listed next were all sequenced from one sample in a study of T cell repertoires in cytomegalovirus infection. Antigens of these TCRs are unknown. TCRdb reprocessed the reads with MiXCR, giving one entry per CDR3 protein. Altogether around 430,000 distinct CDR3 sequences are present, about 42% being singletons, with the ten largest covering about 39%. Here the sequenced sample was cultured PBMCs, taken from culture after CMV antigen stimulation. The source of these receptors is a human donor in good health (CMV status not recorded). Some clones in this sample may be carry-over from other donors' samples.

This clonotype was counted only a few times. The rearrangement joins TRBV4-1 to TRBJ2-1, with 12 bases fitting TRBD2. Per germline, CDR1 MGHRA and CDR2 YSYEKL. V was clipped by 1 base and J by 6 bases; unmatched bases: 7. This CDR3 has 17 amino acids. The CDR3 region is CASSQVPGLAGSNEQFF. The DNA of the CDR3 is TGCGCCAGCAGCCAAGTTCCAGGACTAGCGGGATCCAATGAGCAGTTCTTC.

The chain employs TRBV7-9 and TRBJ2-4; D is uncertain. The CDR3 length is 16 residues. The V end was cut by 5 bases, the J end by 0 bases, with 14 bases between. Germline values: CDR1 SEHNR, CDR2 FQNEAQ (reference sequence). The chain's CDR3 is CASSQEVSVAKNIQYF. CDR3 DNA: TGTGCCAGCAGCCAAGAGGTCTCGGTAGCCAAAAACATTCAGTACTTC. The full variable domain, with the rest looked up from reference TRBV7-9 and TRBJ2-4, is DTGVSQNPRHKITKRGQNVTFRCDPISEHNRLYWYRQTLGQGPEFLTYFQNEAQLEKSRLLSDRFSAERPKGSFSTLEIQRTEQGDSAMYLCASSQEVSVAKNIQYFGAGTRLSVL.

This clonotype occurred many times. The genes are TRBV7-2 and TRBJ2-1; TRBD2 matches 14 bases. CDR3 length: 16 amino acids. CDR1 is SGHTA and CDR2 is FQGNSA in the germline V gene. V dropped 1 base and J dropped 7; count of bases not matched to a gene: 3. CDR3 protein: CASSLVGTSGGNEQFF. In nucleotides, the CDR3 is TGTGCCAGCAGCTTAGTGGGGACTAGCGGGGGTAATGAGCAGTTCTTC.

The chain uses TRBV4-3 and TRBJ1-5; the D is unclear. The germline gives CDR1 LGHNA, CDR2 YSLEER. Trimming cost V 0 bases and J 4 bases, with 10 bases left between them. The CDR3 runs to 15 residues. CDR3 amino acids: CASSQDQDLNQPQHF. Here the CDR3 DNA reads TGCGCCAGCAGCCAAGACCAGGATCTAAATCAGCCCCAGCATTTT.

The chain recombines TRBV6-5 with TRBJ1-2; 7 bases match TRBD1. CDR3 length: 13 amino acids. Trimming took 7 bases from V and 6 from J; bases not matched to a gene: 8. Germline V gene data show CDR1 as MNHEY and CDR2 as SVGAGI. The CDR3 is CASTGQNYHGYTF. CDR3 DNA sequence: TGTGCCAGCACGGGACAGAACTATCATGGCTACACCTTC.

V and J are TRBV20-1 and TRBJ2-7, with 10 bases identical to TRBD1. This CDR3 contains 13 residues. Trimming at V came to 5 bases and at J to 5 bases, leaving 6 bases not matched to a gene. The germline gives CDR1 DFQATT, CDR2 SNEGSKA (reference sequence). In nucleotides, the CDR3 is TGCAGTGCTCCTAGGACAGGGGGGAACGAGCAGTACTTC. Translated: CSAPRTGGNEQYF.

The CDR3 region is CSVEDGGARNNEKLFF. The CDR3 DNA reads as TGCAGCGTTGAAGATGGGGGGGCAAGGAATAATGAAAAACTGTTTTTT. J is TRBJ1-4 and V is TRBV29-1; tentatively, D is TRBD1 (6 bases). Trimming took off 0 bases at V and 4 bases at J, with 15 bases between the two ends. The CDR3 consists of 16 residues. Per the germline V gene, CDR1 is SQVTM and CDR2 is ANQGSEA.

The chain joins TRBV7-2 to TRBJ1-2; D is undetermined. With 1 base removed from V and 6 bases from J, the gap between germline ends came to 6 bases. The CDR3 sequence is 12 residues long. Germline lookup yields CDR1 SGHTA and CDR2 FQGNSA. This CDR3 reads CASSLVENGYTF. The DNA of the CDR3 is TGTGCCAGCAGCTTAGTCGAGAATGGCTACACCTTC. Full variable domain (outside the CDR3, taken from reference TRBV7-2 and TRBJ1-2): GAGVSQSPSNKVTEKGKDVELRCDPISGHTALYWYRQSLGQGLEFLIYFQGNSAPDKSGLPSDRFSAERTGGSVSTLTIQRTQQEDSAVYLCASSLVENGYTFGSGTRLTVV.

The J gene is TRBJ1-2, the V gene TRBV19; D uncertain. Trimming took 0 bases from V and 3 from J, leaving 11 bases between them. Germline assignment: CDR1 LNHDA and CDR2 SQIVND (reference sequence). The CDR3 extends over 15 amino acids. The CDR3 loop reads CASSIEDGLHYGYTF. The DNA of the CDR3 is TGTGCCAGTAGTATAGAGGACGGACTCCACTATGGCTACACCTTC.

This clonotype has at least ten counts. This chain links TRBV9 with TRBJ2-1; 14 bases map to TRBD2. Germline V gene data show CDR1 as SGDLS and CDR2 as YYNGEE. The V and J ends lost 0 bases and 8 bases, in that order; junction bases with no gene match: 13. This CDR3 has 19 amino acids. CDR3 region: CASSVGGGTSGSRSDEQFF. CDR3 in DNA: TGTGCCAGCAGCGTAGGGGGGGGGACTAGCGGGAGCAGGTCGGATGAGCAGTTCTTC.

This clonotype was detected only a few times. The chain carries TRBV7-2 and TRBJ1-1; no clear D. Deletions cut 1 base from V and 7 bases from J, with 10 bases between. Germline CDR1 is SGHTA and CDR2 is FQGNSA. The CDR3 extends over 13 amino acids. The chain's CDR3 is CASSLERQSEAFF. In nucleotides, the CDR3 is TGTGCCAGCAGCTTAGAGCGGCAGAGTGAAGCTTTCTTT.

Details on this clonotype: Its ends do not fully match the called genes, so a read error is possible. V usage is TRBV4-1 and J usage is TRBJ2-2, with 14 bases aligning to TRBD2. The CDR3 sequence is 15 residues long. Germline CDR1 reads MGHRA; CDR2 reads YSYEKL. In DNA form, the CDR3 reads TGTGCCAGCCGTCGACTAGCGGGGGGGCCCGGGGAGCTGTTTTTT. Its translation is CASRRLAGGPGELFF.

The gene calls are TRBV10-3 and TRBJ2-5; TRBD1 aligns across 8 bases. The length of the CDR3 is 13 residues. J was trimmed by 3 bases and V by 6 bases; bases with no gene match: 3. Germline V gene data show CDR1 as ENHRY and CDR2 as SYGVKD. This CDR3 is CAIRTDREETQYF. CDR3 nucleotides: TGTGCCATCAGGACGGACAGGGAAGAGACCCAGTACTTC.

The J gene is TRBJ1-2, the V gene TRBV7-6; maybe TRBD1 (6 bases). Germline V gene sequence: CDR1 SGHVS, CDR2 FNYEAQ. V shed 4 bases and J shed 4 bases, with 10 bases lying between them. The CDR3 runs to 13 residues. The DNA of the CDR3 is TGTGCCAGCAGCTCTGAGGGGGGCTATGGCTACACCTTC. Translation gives CASSSEGGYGYTF.

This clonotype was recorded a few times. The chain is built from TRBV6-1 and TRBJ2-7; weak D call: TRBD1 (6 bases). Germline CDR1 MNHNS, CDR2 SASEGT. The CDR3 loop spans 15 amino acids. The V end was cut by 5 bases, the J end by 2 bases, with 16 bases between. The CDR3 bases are TGTGCCAGCAGTTTCCTCAGGGGTCACCCCTACGAGCAGTACTTC. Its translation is CASSFLRGHPYEQYF.

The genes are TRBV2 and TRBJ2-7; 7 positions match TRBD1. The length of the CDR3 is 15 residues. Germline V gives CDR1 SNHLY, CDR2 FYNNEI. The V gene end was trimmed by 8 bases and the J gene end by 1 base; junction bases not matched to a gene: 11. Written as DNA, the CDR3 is TGTGCCAGCTCACGAAGGGGGACAGTTTCCTACGAGCAGTACTTC. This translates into CASSRRGTVSYEQYF.

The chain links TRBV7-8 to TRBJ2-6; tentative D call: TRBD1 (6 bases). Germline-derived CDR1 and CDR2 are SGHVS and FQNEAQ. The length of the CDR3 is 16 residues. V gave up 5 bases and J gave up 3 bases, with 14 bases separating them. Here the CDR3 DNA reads TGTGCCAGCAGCCCAGCGGACAGACTTGGGGCCAACGTCCTGACTTTC. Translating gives CASSPADRLGANVLTF.

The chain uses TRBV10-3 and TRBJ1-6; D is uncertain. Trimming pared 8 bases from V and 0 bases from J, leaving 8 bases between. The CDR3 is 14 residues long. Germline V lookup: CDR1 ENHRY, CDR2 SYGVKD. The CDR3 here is CAIQMGSYNSPLHF. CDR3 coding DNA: TGTGCCATCCAGATGGGCTCCTATAATTCACCCCTCCACTTT.

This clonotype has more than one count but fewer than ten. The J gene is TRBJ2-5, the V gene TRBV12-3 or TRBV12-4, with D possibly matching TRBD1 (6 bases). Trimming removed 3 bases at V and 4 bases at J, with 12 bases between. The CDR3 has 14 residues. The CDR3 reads CASSFFGGPETQYF. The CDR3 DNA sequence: TGTGCCAGCAGTTTTTTTGGGGGCCCAGAGACCCAGTACTTC.

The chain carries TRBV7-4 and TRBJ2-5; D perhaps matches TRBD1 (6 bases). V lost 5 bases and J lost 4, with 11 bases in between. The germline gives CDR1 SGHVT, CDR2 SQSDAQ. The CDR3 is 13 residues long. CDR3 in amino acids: CASSVGGSETQYF. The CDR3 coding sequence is TGTGCCAGCAGCGTAGGGGGATCAGAGACCCAGTACTTC.

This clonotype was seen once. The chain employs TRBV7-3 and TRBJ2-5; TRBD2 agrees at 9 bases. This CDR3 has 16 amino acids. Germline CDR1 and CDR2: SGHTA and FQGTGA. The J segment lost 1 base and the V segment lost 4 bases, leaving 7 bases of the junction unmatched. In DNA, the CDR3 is TGTGCCAGCAGCTGGGTGGGGACTAGCTTCCAAGAGACCCAGTACTTC. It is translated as CASSWVGTSFQETQYF.

The CDR3 protein is CSARGLRVYETQYF. In DNA form, the CDR3 reads TGCAGTGCTCGTGGACTGAGAGTGTATGAGACCCAGTACTTC. The gene calls are TRBV20-1 and TRBJ2-5; TRBD2 is a possible D gene (5 bases). Trimming removed 5 bases from V and 5 bases from J, with 18 bases in between. Germline V lookup: CDR1 DFQATT, CDR2 SNEGSKA (reference sequence). The CDR3 has 14 amino acids.

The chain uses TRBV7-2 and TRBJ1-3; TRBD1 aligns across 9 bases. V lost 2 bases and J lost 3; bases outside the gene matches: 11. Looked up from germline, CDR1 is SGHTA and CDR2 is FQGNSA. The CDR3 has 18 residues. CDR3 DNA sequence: TGTGCCAGCAGCTTATATCGGGAGACAGGGGGAAGTGGAAACACCATATATTTT. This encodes CASSLYRETGGSGNTIYF.